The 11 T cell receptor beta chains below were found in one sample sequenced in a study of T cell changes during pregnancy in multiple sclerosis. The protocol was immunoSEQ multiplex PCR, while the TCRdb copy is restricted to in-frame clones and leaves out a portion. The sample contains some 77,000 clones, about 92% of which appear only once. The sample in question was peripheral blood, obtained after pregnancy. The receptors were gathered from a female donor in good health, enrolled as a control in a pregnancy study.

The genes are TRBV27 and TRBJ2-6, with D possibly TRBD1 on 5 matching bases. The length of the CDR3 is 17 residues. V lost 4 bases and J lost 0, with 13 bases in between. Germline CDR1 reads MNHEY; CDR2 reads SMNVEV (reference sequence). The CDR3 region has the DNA TGTGCCAGCAGTTCCTCCTACACAGGCTCTGGGGCCAACGTCCTGACTTTC. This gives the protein CASSSSYTGSGANVLTF.

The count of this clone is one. The CDR3 region has the DNA TGTGCCAGCTCATCCTCGACAGGGGCGGACGAGCAGTACTTC. This translates into CASSSSTGADEQYF. This sequence joins TRBV18 and TRBJ2-7; 8 nucleotides agree with TRBD1. Germline CDR1 and CDR2: KGHSH and LQKENI. Trimming cost V 5 bases and J 5 bases; bases outside gene matches: 8. The CDR3 has 14 residues.

The CDR3 loop reads CASSFGTSGAGRNEQYF. The CDR3 nucleotides are TGTGCCAGCAGCTTCGGGACTAGCGGGGCCGGTCGGAACGAGCAGTACTTC. The gene calls are TRBV7-9 and TRBJ2-7, with TRBD2 matching over 13 bases. J was trimmed by 5 bases and V by 3 bases; bases with no gene match: 10. CDR1 and CDR2 (germline): SEHNR, FQNEAQ (reference sequence). This CDR3 spans 17 amino acids.

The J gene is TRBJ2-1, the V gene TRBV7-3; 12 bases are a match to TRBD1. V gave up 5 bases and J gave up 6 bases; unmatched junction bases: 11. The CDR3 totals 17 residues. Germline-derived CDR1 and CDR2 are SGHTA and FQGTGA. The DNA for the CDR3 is TGTGCCAGCAGCCAAACGGTAGTGGGACAGGGGGCCAATGAGCAGTTCTTC. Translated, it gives CASSQTVVGQGANEQFF.

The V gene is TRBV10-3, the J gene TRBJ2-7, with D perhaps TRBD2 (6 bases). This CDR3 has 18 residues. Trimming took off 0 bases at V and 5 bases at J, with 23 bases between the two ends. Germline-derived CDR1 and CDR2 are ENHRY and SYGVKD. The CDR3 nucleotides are TGTGCCATCAGTGAGTCAGGAGGGGCCCTGGTCACCCTAAACGAGCAGTACTTC. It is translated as CAISESGGALVTLNEQYF.

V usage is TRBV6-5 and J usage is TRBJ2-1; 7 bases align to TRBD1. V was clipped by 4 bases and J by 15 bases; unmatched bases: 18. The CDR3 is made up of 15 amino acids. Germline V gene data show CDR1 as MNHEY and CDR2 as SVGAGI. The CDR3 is CASSSSRKQGTGMFF. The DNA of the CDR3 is TGTGCCAGCAGTTCCTCCCGAAAACAGGGGACCGGGATGTTCTTC.

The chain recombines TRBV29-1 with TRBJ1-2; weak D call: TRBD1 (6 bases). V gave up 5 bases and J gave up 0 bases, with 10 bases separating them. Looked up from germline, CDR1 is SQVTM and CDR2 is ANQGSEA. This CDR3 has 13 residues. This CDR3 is CSVHREANYGYTF. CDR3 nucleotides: TGCAGCGTTCACAGGGAAGCTAACTATGGCTACACCTTC.

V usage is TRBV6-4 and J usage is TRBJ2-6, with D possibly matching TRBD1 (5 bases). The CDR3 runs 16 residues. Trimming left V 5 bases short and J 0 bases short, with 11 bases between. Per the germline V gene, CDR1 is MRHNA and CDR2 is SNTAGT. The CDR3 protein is CASSSDSLSGANVLTF. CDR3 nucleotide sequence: TGTGCCAGCAGTTCCGACAGCCTCTCTGGGGCCAACGTCCTGACTTTC.

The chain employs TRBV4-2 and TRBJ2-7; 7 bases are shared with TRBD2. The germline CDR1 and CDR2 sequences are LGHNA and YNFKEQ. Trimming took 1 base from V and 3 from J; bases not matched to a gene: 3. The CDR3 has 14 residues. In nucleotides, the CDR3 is TGTGCCAGCAGCCAAGGTGGGGGGGTCTACGAGCAGTACTTC. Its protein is CASSQGGGVYEQYF.

CDR3 coding DNA: TGTGCCAGCAGCGTCACCGGGACTAGCGGGCCCGGGGAGCTGTTTTTT. It translates to CASSVTGTSGPGELFF. V is TRBV7-2 and J is TRBJ2-2, with TRBD2 matching over 12 bases. The germline V gene encodes CDR1 SGHTA and CDR2 FQGNSA. The CDR3 spans 16 residues. With V trimmed by 5 bases and J by 6 bases, 7 bases remained unmatched. Full variable domain (remainder filled in from reference TRBV7-2 and TRBJ2-2): GAGVSQSPSNKVTEKGKDVELRCDPISGHTALYWYRQSLGQGLEFLIYFQGNSAPDKSGLPSDRFSAERTGGSVSTLTIQRTQQEDSAVYLCASSVTGTSGPGELFFGEGSRLTVL.

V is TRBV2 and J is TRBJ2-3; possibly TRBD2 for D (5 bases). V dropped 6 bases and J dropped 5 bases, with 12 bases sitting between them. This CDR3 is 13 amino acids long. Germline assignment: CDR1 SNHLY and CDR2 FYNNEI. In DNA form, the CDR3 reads TGTGCCAGCAGGTCGAGGGAACGAGATACGCAGTATTTT. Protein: CASRSRERDTQYF.